This TCR beta chain is drawn from a study of blood T cell repertoires in COVID-19. Overall study: Samples came from the United States, Italy and Spain, spanning acute and convalescent COVID-19.

With 4 bases removed from V and 1 base from J, the gap between germline ends came to 22 bases. This CDR3 is 18 amino acids long. Per germline, CDR1 MDHEN and CDR2 SYDVKM. TCRdb keeps only in-frame clones here, not all; method: immunoSEQ multiplex PCR. The sample consists of about 110,000 clones, over 60% of them appearing once. Sample: peripheral blood. The chain carries TRBV28 and TRBJ1-1; D might be TRBD1 (5 bases). The source is an elderly man with COVID-19, enrolled during active disease. The CDR3 loop reads CASSYPPTGAVRNTEAFF. CDR3 DNA: TGTGCCAGCAGTTACCCCCCCACAGGAGCCGTTAGGAACACTGAAGCTTTCTTT.